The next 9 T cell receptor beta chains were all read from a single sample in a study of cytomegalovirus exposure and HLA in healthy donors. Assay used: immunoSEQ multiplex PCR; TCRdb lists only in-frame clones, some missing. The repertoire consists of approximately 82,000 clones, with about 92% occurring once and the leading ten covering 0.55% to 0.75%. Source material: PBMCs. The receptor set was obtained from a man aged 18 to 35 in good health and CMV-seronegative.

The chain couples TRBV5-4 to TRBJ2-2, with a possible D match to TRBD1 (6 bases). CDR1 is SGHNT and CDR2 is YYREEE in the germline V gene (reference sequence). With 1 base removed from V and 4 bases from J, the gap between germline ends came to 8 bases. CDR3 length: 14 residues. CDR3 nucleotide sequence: TGTGCCAGCAGCTTGACAGGGTTCACCGGGGAGCTGTTTTTT. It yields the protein CASSLTGFTGELFF.

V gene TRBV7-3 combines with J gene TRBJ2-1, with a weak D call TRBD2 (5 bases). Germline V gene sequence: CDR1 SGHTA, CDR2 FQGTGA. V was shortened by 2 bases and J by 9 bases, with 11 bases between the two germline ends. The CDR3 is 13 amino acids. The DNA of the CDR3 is TGTGCCAGCAGCTTATTAACAGAGGGTGAGCAGTTCTTC. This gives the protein CASSLLTEGEQFF.

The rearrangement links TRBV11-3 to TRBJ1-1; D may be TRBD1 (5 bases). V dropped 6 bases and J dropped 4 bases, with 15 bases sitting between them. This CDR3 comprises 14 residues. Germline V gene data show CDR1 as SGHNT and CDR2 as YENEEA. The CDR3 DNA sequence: TGTGCCAGCAGTTTAAGCGGGGGGGTCACTGAAGCTTTCTTT. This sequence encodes CASSLSGGVTEAFF. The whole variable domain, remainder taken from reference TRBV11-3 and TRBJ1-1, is EAGVVQSPRYKIIEKKQPVAFWCNPISGHNTLYWYLQNLGQGPELLIRYENEEAVDDSQLPKDRFSAERLKGVDSTLKIQPAELGDSAVYLCASSLSGGVTEAFFGQGTRLTVV.

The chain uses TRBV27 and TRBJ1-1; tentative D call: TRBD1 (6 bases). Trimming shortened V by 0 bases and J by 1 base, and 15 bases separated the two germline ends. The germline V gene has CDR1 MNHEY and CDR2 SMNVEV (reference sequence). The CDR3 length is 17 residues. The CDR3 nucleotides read TGTGCCAGCAGTTTATCGGGCTCAGGGGCAGCGAACACTGAAGCTTTCTTT. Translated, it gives CASSLSGSGAANTEAFF.

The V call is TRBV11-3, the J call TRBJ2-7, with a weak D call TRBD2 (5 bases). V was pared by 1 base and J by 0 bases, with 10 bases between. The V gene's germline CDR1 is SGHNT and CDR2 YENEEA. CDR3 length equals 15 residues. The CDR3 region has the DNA TGTGCCAGCAGCTTAGCGGCTAGCAGCTCCTACGAGCAGTACTTC. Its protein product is CASSLAASSSYEQYF.

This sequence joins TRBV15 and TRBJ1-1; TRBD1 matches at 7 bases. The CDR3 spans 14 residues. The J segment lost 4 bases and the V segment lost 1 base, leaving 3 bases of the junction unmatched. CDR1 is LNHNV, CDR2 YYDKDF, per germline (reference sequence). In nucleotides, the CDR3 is TGTGCCACCAGCAGAGCTCCAGGGGGCACTGAAGCTTTCTTT. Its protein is CATSRAPGGTEAFF.

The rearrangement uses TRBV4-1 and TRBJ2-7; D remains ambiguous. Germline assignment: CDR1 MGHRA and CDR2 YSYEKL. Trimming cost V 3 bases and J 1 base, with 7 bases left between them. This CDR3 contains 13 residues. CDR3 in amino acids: CASSHSLSYEQYF. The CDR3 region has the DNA TGCGCCAGCAGCCATTCCCTATCCTACGAGCAGTACTTC.

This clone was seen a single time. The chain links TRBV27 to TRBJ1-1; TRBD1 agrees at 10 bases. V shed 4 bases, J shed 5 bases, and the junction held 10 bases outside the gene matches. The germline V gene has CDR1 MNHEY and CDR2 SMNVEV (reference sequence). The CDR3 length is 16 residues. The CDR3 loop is CASSWGSGQGRTEAFF. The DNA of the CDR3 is TGTGCCAGCAGTTGGGGATCGGGACAGGGGAGAACTGAAGCTTTCTTT.

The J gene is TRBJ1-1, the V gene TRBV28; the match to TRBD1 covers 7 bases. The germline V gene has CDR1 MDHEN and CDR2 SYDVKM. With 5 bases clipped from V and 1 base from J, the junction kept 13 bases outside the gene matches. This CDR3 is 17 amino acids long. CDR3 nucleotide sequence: TGTGCCAGCAGTGCACCCTCCCTAGGGGGCAGGAACACTGAAGCTTTCTTT. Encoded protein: CASSAPSLGGRNTEAFF.